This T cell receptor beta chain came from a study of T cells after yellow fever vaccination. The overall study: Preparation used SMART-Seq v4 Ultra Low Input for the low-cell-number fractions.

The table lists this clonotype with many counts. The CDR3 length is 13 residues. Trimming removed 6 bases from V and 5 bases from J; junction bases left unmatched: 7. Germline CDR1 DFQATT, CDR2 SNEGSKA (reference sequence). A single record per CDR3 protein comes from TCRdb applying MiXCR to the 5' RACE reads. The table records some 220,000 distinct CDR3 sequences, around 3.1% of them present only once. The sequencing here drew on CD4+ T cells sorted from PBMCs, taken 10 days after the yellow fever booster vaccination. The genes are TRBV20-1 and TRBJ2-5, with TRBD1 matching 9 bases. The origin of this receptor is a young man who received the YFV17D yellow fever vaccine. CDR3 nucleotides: TGCAGTGCAGCCGGGACAGGGAGGGAGACCCAGTACTTC. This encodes CSAAGTGRETQYF.